This T cell receptor beta chain stems from a study of blood T cell repertoires in COVID-19. Turning to the study itself: The samples span acute and convalescent COVID-19 from the United States, Italy and Spain. Nucleic acid was either cDNA or gDNA, and it came from T cells, B-cell-depleted T cells, or PBMCs.

CDR1 and CDR2 (germline): MDHEN, SYDVKM. The CDR3 sequence is 13 residues long. V lost 6 bases to trimming and J lost 6 bases, with 14 bases between them. Profiling relied on immunoSEQ multiplex PCR, and the TCRdb table lists in-frame clones only, not all of them. The table lists nearly 90,000 clones, 60% to 80% of them singletons. Specimen: peripheral blood. The clonotype originates from an elderly woman with acute or convalescent COVID-19. The V call is TRBV28, the J call TRBJ1-2; D perhaps matches TRBD1 (6 bases). This CDR3 reads CASSPRGVDGYTF. CDR3 bases: TGTGCCAGCAGCCCCAGGGGCGTGGATGGCTACACCTTC.